The following is a T cell receptor (beta chain) sequence with its context. No antigen is known for it. This specimen comes from a study of regulatory T cells. General study points: In CD3G-deficient patients, conventional CD4+ T cells were enriched for hydrophobic CDR3 residues at positions 6 and 7.

V lost 6 bases to trimming and J lost 9 bases, with 14 bases between them. CDR3 length equals 11 residues. From germline, CDR1 is DFQATT and CDR2 SNEGSKA (reference sequence). The primer mix had 52 TRBV and 13 TRBJ primers. Assay: immunoSEQ multiplex PCR; the TCRdb copy retains only in-frame clones and omits some. The sample consists of tens of thousands of clones, about 93% of them appearing once. Patients aged 2 to 39 years had fewer naive and more memory CD4+ and CD8+ T cells. The chain uses TRBV20-1 and TRBJ2-5, with D perhaps TRBD2 (6 bases). This TCR was sampled from a child aged 2 to 15 with CD3G deficiency. The sequenced sample consisted of conventional CD4+ T cells sorted from blood. CDR3 residues: CSARDSQAQYF. DNA for the CDR3: TGCAGTGCCAGGGACTCCCAGGCCCAGTACTTC.